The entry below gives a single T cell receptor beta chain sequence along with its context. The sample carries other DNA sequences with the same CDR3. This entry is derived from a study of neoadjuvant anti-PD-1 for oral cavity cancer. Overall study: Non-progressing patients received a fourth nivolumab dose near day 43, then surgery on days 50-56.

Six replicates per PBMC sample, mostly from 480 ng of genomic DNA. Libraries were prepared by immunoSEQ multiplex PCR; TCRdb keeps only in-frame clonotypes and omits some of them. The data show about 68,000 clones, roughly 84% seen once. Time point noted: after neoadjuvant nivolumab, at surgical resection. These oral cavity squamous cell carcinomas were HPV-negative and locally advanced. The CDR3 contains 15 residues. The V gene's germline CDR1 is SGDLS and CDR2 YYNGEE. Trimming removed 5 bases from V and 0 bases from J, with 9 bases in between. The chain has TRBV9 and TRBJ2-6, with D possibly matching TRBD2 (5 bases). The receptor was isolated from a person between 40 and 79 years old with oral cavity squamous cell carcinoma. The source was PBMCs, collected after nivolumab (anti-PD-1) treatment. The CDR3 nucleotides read TGTGCCAGCAGTGTGGGGAGCTCTGGGGCCAACGTCCTGACTTTC. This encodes CASSVGSSGANVLTF.